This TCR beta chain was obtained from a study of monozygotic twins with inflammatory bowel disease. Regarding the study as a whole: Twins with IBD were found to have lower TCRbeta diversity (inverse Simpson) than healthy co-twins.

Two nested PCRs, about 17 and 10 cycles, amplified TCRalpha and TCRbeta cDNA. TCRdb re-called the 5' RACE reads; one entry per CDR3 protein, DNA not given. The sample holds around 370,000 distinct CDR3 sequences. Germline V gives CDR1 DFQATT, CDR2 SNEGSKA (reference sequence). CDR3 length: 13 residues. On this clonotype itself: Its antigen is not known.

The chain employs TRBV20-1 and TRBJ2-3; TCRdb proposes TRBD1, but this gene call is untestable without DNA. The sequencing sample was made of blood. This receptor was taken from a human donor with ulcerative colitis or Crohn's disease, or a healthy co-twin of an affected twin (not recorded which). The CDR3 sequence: CSARDGQSDTQYF.